This TCR beta chain appears in the sequencing data of a study of shared clonotypes between healthy human individuals. CDR1 is MGHRA and CDR2 is YSYEKL in the germline V gene. J lost 8 bases, V lost 1 base, and 4 bases had no gene match. The CDR3 covers 14 residues. The authors distributed each subset's genomic DNA evenly over several immunoSEQ plates. Assay used: immunoSEQ multiplex PCR; TCRdb lists only in-frame clones, some missing. The profile shows over a million clones, about 75% of them singletons. This chain links TRBV4-1 with TRBJ2-3; 9 nucleotides align to TRBD2. Material for sequencing was memory CD4+ T cells sorted from blood. Subset specified: CD45RA-negative fraction. This TCR was recovered from a young man in good health. CDR3 sequence reads: CASSQGGGAPTQYF. CDR3 DNA sequence: TGCGCCAGCAGCCAAGGCGGGGGGGCCCCTACGCAGTATTTT.